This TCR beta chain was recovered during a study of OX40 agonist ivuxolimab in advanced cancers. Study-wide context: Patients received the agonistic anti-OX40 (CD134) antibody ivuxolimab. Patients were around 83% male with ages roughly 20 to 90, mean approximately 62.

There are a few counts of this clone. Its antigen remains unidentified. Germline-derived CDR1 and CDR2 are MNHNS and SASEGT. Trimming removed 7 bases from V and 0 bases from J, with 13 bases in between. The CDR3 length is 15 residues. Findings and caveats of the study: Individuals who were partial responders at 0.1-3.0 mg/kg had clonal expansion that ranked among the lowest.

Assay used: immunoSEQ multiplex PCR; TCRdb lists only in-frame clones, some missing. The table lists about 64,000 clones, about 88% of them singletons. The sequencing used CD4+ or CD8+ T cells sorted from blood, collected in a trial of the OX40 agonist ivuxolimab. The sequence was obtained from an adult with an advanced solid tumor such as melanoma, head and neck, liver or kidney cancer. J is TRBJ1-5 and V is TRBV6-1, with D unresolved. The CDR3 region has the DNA TGTGCCAGCATTTTCAGCAGAAGTAGCAATCAGCCCCAGCATTTT. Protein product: CASIFSRSSNQPQHF.